Below are 10 T cell receptor beta chains sequenced from a single sample in a study of T cells in tuberculosis. Indicated time point: new active TB diagnosis, blood taken before or within 7 days of starting treatment. Some clones are missing from TCRdb's copy, which holds only in-frame ones; the method was immunoSEQ multiplex PCR. The data hold some 40,000 clones, with less than 95% observed a single time. The sample was PBMCs, taken at tuberculosis diagnosis. All receptors come from an adult with tuberculosis.

This chain uses TRBV9 with TRBJ1-2; TRBD1 matches 8 bases. CDR3 length equals 17 residues. Germline CDR1 SGDLS, CDR2 YYNGEE. V was pared by 3 bases and J by 8 bases, with 18 bases of the junction left unmatched. This CDR3 is CASSEVKPGGNPRGYTF. In nucleotides, the CDR3 is TGTGCCAGCAGCGAAGTTAAACCAGGGGGCAACCCTCGGGGCTACACCTTC.

The chain has TRBV6-5 and TRBJ2-1; TRBD2 might be the D (7 bases). Germline V lookup: CDR1 MNHEY, CDR2 SVGAGI. Trimming took 0 bases from V and 1 from J, leaving 10 bases between them. This CDR3 is 16 amino acids long. The CDR3 region is CASSYSKGGSYNEQFF. The CDR3 coding sequence is TGTGCCAGCAGTTACTCTAAGGGGGGGTCCTACAATGAGCAGTTCTTC.

This chain joins TRBV19 and TRBJ1-1; 7 nucleotides align to TRBD1. This CDR3 is built from 11 residues. V was pared by 8 bases and J by 6 bases, with 3 bases of the junction left unmatched. Germline V gives CDR1 LNHDA, CDR2 SQIVND (reference sequence). The CDR3 region has the DNA TGTGCCAGTTATACAGGGGCTGAAGCTTTCTTT. Its translation is CASYTGAEAFF.

This rearrangement joins TRBV2 to TRBJ2-4; 9 bases line up with TRBD1. The CDR3 sequence is 14 residues long. V lost 6 bases, J lost 3 bases, and 3 bases stayed unmatched. The V gene's germline CDR1 is SNHLY and CDR2 FYNNEI. CDR3 sequence reads: CASRGQGGKNIQYF. CDR3 DNA sequence: TGTGCCAGCAGGGGACAGGGTGGCAAAAACATTCAGTACTTC. Using reference TRBV2 and TRBJ2-4 for the parts outside the CDR3, the full variable domain is EPEVTQTPSHQVTQMGQEVILRCVPISNHLYFYWYRQILGQKVEFLVSFYNNEISEKSEIFDDQFSVERPDGSNFTLKIRSTKLEDSAMYFCASRGQGGKNIQYFGAGTRLSVL.

The rearrangement uses TRBV7-9 and TRBJ1-2; 9 nucleotides agree with TRBD1. With V trimmed by 5 bases and J by 0 bases, 4 bases remained unmatched. Germline lookup yields CDR1 SEHNR and CDR2 FQNEAQ (reference sequence). CDR3 length: 15 residues. Here the CDR3 reads CASSPGQGSNYGYTF. The CDR3 DNA sequence: TGTGCCAGCAGCCCAGGACAGGGGTCTAACTATGGCTACACCTTC.

The rearrangement links TRBV28 to TRBJ1-1; D is ambiguous. Germline values: CDR1 MDHEN, CDR2 SYDVKM. The CDR3 sequence is 15 residues long. Trimming cost V 7 bases and J 5 bases, with 20 bases left between them. CDR3 region: CASNPPPPGGTEAFF. The DNA for the CDR3 is TGTGCCAGCAACCCCCCACCCCCCGGAGGGACTGAAGCTTTCTTT.

The chain joins TRBV27 to TRBJ1-2; 7 nucleotides agree with TRBD1. In germline, CDR1 is MNHEY, CDR2 SMNVEV (reference sequence). The V gene end was trimmed by 0 bases and the J gene end by 7 bases; junction bases not matched to a gene: 5. This CDR3 spans 14 amino acids. The CDR3 loop reads CASSLSIGGSGYTF. The CDR3 nucleotides read TGTGCCAGCAGTTTATCGATAGGGGGCTCTGGCTACACCTTC.

The genes are TRBV29-1 and TRBJ2-1; 9 bases are shared with TRBD1. The CDR3 runs to 14 residues. J was trimmed by 7 bases and V by 1 base; bases with no gene match: 5. Per germline, CDR1 SQVTM and CDR2 ANQGSEA. CDR3 in amino acids: CSVEGWDRENEQFF. The CDR3 DNA reads as TGCAGCGTTGAAGGGTGGGACAGGGAGAATGAGCAGTTCTTC.

V and J are TRBV27 and TRBJ2-7, with TRBD2 identical over 12 bases. V gave up 5 bases and J gave up 2 bases; unmatched junction bases: 4. CDR1 is MNHEY, CDR2 SMNVEV, per germline (reference sequence). This CDR3 has 15 residues. The CDR3, as DNA: TGTGCCAGCAGTCTAACTAGCGGGGGGCCCTACGAGCAGTACTTC. This gives the protein CASSLTSGGPYEQYF.

The V gene is TRBV19, the J gene TRBJ2-2; D remains ambiguous. Trimming removed 5 bases at V and 3 bases at J, with 4 bases between. Looked up from germline, CDR1 is LNHDA and CDR2 is SQIVND (reference sequence). The CDR3 sequence is 12 residues long. The CDR3 bases are TGTGCCAGTAGTCTTCACACCGGGGAGCTGTTTTTT. Translated: CASSLHTGELFF.